This TCR beta chain was found in a study of cytomegalovirus exposure and HLA in healthy donors. Regarding the study as a whole: Some V segments (TRBV6-2 and TRBV6-3 among them) were excluded as indistinguishable. Beyond CMV serostatus, there was no information to go on about immune exposure. One cluster of highly shared sequence variants probably arose as a sequencing artifact.

Comments on this clone: Its antigen is undetermined.

The study ran its PCR with 60 Vbeta and 13 Jbeta primers. Here immunoSEQ multiplex PCR was the method, and the copy in TCRdb shows in-frame clones only, minus some. Here the sample spans approximately 110,000 clones, 76% being singletons. The CDR3 has 17 amino acids. The germline gives CDR1 MNHEY, CDR2 SMNVEV (reference sequence). After removal of 3 bases from V and 1 base from J, the junction contained 10 bases not matched to a gene. The source is a woman between 50 and 59 years old in good health and CMV-seropositive. The sequencing sample was made of PBMCs. The chain is built from TRBV27 and TRBJ2-3, with TRBD1 identical over 7 bases. The CDR3 is CASSLLQGTPRTDTQYF. CDR3 coding DNA: TGTGCCAGCAGTTTGCTACAGGGGACCCCCCGCACAGATACGCAGTATTTT.